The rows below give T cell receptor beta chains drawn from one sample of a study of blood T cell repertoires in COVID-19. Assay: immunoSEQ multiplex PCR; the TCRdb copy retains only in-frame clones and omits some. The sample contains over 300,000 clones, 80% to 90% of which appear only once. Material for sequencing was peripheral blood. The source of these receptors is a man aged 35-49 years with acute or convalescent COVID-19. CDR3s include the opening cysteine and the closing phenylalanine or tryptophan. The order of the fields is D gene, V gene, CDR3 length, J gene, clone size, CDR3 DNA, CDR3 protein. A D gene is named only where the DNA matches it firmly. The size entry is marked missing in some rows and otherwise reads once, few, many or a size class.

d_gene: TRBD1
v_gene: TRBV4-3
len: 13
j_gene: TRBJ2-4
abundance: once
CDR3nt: TGCGCCAGCAGCCAATCGACAGGGGGCATTCAGTACTTC
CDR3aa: CASSQSTGGIQYF

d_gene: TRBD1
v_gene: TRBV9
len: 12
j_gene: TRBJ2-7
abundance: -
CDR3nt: TGTGCCAGTGGGACAGGCCCCTACGAGCAGTACTTC
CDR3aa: CASGTGPYEQYF

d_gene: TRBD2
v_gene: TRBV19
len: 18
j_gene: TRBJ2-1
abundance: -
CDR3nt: TGTGCCAGTACCCCTTCCGGACTAGCGGGGGGGCCGGGTAATGAGCAGTTCTTC
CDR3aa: CASTPSGLAGGPGNEQFF

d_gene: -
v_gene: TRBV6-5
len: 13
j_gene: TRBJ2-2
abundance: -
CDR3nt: TGTGCCAGCAAAAATTTTATTGGACAGGAGCTGTTTTTT
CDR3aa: CASKNFIGQELFF

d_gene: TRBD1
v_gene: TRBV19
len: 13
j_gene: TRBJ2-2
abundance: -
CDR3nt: TGTGCCAGTAGTATTCAGGGGGTCGGGGAGCTGTTTTTT
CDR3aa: CASSIQGVGELFF

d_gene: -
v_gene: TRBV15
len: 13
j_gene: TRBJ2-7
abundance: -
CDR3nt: TGTGCCACCAGCTATGGACTGGGCTACGAGCAGTACTTC
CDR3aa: CATSYGLGYEQYF

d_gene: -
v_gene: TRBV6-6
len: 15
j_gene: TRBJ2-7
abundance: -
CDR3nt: TGTGCCAGCAGTTACCCTGGACAGATCTCCTACGAGCAGTACTTC
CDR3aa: CASSYPGQISYEQYF

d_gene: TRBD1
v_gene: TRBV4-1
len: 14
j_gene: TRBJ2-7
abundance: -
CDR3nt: TGCGCCAGCAGCCAAGCCAGGGGGTGGTACGAGCAGTACTTC
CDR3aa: CASSQARGWYEQYF

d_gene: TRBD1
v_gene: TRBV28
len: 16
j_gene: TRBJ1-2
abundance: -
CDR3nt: TGTGCCAGCAGTTTAGTTGGGGGACAGGGCCTCTATGGCTACACCTTC
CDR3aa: CASSLVGGQGLYGYTF

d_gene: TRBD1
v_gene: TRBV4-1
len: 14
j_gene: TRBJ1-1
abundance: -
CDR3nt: TGCGCCAGCAGCTTAACCACAGGGGGTGAGGGAGCTTTCTTT
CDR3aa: CASSLTTGGEGAFF

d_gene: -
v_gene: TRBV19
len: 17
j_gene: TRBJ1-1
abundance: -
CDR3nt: TGTGCCAGCAAGCTGGGACCCCCGAGCGGGATGAACACTGAAGCTTTCTTT
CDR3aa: CASKLGPPSGMNTEAFF

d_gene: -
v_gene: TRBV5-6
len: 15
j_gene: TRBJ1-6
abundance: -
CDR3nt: TGTGCCAGCAGCCCCACGTGGGGGGTCAGTTCACCCCTCCACTTT
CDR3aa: CASSPTWGVSSPLHF

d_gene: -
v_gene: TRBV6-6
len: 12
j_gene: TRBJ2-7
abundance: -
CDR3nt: TGTGCCAGCAGTTCTAACTCCTACGAGCAGTACTTC
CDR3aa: CASSSNSYEQYF

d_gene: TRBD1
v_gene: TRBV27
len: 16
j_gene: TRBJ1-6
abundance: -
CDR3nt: TGTGCCAGCAGTTTCCTTGAGGGGACAGGGGATTCACCCCTCCACTTT
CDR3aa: CASSFLEGTGDSPLHF

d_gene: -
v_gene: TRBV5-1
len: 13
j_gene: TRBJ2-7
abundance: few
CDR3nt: TGCGCCAGCAGCTTGAGGGGGGGATACGAGCAGTACTTC
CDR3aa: CASSLRGGYEQYF

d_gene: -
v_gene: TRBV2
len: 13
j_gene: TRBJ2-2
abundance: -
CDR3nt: TGTGCCAGCAGTGCAGGGGTGAGCGGGGAGCTGTTTTTT
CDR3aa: CASSAGVSGELFF

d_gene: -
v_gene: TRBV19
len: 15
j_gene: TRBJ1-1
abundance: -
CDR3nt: TGTGCCAGTAGTCCCGATCAGGGGAGGAACACTGAAGCTTTCTTT
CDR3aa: CASSPDQGRNTEAFF

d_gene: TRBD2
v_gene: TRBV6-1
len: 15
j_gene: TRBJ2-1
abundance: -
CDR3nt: TGTGCCAGCAGTGAAAACGGACTAGCGTTAGGGGAGCAGTTCTTC
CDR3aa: CASSENGLALGEQFF

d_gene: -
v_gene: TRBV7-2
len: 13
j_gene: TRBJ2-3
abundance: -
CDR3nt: TGTGCCAGCAGCTCACAGGGTGCGGCTACGCAGTATTTT
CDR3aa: CASSSQGAATQYF

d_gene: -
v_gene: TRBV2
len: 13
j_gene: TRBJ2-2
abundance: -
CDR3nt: TGTGCCAGCCGGACACTAAACACCGGGGAGCTGTTTTTT
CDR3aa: CASRTLNTGELFF

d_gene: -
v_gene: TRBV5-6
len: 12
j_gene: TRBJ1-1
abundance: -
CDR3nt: TGTGCCAGCAGCTTGGGACAGACCGAAGCTTTCTTT
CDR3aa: CASSLGQTEAFF

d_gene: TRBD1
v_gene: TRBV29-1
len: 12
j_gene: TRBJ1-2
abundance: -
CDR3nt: TGCAGCGTATCAGGGGGGAACTATGGCTACACCTTC
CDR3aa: CSVSGGNYGYTF

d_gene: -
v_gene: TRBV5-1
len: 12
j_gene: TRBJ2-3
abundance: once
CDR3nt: TGCGCCAGCAGCTTGTACACAGATACGCAGTATTTT
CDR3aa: CASSLYTDTQYF

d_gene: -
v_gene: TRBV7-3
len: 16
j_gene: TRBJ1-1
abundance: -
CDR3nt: TGTGCCAGCAGCCCTTTGGAGGGGTTGGTGGACACTGAAGCTTTCTTT
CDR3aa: CASSPLEGLVDTEAFF

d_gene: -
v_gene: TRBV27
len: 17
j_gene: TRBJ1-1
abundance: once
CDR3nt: TGTGCCAGCAGTTTGTCCTTGGAGGAAAGTCTACGGGGTGAAGCTTTCTTT
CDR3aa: CASSLSLEESLRGEAFF

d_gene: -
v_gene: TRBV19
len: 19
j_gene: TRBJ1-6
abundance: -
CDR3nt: TGTGCCAGTAGTTATCAGGCGCCGGTCACATCGGGAAATAATTCACCCCTCCACTTT
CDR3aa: CASSYQAPVTSGNNSPLHF

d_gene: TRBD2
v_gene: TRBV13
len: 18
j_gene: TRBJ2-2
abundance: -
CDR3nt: TGTGCCAGCAGCTTAATATATCCGACTAGCGGGAGTGTCGGGGAGCTGTTTTTT
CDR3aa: CASSLIYPTSGSVGELFF

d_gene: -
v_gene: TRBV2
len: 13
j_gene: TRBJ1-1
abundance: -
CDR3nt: TGTGCCAGCAGTGAAGAGGAGGTCACTGAAGCTTTCTTT
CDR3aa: CASSEEEVTEAFF

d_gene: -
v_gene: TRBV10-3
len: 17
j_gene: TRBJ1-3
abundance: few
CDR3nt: TGTGCCATCAGCTACCCTCGGGGGGTGAGCTCTGGAAACACCATATATTTT
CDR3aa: CAISYPRGVSSGNTIYF

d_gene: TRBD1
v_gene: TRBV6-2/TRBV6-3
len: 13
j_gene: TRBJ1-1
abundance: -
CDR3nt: TGTGCCAGCAGTTACGACAGGGACACTGAAGCTTTCTTT
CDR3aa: CASSYDRDTEAFF

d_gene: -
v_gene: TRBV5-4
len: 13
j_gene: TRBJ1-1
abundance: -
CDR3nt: TGTGCCAGCAGCTTCGGGGGGAACACTGAAGCTTTCTTT
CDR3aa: CASSFGGNTEAFF

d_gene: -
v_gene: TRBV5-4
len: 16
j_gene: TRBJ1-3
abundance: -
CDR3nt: TGTGCCAGCAGCCCTTCGCAGGGGTTTGGAGGAAACACCATATATTTT
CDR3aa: CASSPSQGFGGNTIYF

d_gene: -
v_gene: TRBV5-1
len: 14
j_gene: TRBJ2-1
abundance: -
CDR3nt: TGCGCCAGCAGCTTAGGAGGGGAGAACAATGAGCAGTTCTTC
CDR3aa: CASSLGGENNEQFF

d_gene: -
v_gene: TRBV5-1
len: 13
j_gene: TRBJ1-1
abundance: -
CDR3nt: TGCGCCAGCAGCTTGACGGTGAACACTGAAGCTTTCTTT
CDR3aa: CASSLTVNTEAFF

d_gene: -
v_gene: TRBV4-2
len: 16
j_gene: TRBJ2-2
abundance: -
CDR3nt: TGTGCCAGCAGCCAAGAGGGGAGGCGTGTCACCGGGGAGCTGTTTTTT
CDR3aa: CASSQEGRRVTGELFF

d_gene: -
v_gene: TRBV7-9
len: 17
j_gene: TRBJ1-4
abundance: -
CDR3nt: TGTGCCAGCAGCCCCTCCGAGGGAGTCCTCAGGAATGAAAAACTGTTTTTT
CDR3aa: CASSPSEGVLRNEKLFF

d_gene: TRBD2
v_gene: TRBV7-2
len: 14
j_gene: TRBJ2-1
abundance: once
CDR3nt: TGTGCCAGCAGCCCCCGGACTAGCCACAATGAGCAGTTCTTC
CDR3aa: CASSPRTSHNEQFF

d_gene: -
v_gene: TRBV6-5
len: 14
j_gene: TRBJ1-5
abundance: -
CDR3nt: TGTGCCAGCTGGTTTGAGCCCGAAAATCAGCCCCAGCATTTT
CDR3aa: CASWFEPENQPQHF

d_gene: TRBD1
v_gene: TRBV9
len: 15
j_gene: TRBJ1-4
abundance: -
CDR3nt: TGTGCCAGCAGCGGATACAGGGGGCTTGGAGAAAAACTGTTTTTT
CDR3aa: CASSGYRGLGEKLFF

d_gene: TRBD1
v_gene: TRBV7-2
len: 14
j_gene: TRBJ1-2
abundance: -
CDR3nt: TGTGCCAGCAGATCGGGACAGGGCCTTGGCGGCTACACCTTC
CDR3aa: CASRSGQGLGGYTF

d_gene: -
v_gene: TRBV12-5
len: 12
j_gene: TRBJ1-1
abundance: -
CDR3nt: TGTGCTAGTGGTTACAGGGAGACTGAAGCTTTCTTT
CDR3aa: CASGYRETEAFF

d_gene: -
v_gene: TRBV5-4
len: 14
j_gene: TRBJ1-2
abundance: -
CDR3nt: TGTGCCAGCAGCTCCGGTGCCGAGGTACGTGGCTACACCTTC
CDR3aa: CASSSGAEVRGYTF

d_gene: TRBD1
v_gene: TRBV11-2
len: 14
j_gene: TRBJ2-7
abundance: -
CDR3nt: TGTGCCAGCAGCTTTCTGGACAGGGCCTACGAGCAGTACTTC
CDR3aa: CASSFLDRAYEQYF

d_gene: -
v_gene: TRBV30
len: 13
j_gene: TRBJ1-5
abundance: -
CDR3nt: TGTGCCTGGAGTGTACGGGGCAATCAGCCCCAGCATTTT
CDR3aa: CAWSVRGNQPQHF

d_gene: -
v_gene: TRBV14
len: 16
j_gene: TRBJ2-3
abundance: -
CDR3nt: TGTGCCAGCAGCCAAGATCAGGGGTTTGCCACAGATACGCAGTATTTT
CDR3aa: CASSQDQGFATDTQYF

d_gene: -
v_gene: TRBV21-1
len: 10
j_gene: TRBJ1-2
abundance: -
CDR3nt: TGTGCCAGCACCCCCCGTGGCTACACCTTC
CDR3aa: CASTPRGYTF

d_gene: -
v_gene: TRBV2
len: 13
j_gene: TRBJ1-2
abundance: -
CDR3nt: TGTGCCAGCAGTGGACTGGATTATCGCGGCTACACCTTC
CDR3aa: CASSGLDYRGYTF

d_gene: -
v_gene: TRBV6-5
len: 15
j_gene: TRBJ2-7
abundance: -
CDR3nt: TGTGCCAGCAGTTACTCGGTTTCGGGTCAACTCGAGCAGTACTTC
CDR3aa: CASSYSVSGQLEQYF

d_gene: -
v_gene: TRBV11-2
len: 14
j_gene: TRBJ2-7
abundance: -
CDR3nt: TGTGCCAGCAGCTTAGGTCGGGGATCCTACGAGCAGTACTTC
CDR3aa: CASSLGRGSYEQYF

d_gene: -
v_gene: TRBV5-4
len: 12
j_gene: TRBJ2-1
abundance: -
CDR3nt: TGTGCCAGCAGCTTAGGGACACCTGAGCAGTTCTTC
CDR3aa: CASSLGTPEQFF

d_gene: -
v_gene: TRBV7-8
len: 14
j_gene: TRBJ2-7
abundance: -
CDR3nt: TGTGCCAGCAGCGTGGACGGGGGTTCCTACGAGCAGTACTTC
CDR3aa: CASSVDGGSYEQYF

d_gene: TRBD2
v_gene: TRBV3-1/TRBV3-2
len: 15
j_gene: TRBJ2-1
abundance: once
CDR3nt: TGTGCCAGCAGCCAAGTCGGTGACGGGAGGGGTGAGCAGTTCTTC
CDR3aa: CASSQVGDGRGEQFF

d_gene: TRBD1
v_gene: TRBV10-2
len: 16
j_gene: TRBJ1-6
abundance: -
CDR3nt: TGCGCCAGCAGTAGGCCCCGACAGGGGGATAATTCACCCCTCCACTTT
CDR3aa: CASSRPRQGDNSPLHF